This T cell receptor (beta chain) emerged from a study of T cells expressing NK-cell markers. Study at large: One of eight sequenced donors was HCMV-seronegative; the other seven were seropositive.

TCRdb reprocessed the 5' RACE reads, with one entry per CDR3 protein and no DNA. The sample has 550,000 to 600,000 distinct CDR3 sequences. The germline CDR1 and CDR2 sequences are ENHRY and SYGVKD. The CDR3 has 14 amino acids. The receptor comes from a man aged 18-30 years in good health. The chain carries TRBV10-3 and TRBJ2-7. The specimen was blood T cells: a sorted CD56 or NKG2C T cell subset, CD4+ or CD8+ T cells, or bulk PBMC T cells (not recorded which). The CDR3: CAISESIPSYEQYF.